This TCR beta chain emerged from a study of blood T cells in healthy people across ages. Findings of the study overall: Per million T cells, TCR beta diversity dropped about linearly as age rose.

Per individual sample, total RNA of at least 5 micrograms was extracted. The germline CDR1 and CDR2 sequences are LGHDT and YNNKEL (reference sequence). CDR3 length: 15 residues. Then a second PCR, running about 6 to 12 cycles, was carried out with a sample-barcoded 5' primer and a J-beta primer mix. Each cDNA molecule was tagged by a template-switch adaptor with 12 random nucleotides. TCRdb fed the 5' RACE reads into MiXCR, producing one record per CDR3 protein. Altogether roughly 1,300,000 distinct CDR3 sequences are present, approximately 59% being singletons, with the ten largest covering over 6.5%. A word on this clonotype: The antigen is unknown.

The chain has TRBV3-1 and TRBJ2-7, with 7 bases that match TRBD1. The better agreement between TRBJ2-5 and the DNA end casts doubt on the J call. Specimen: blood. The clonotype comes from a man between 18 and 29 years old in good health. This chain's CDR3 is CASSQAPGGEETQYF. CDR3 DNA: TGTGCCAGCAGCCAAGCCCCAGGGGGAGAAGAGACCCAGTACTTC.